The 27 T cell receptor beta chains presented below share a single source sample, sequenced in a study of blood T cell repertoires in COVID-19. The protocol was immunoSEQ multiplex PCR, while the TCRdb copy is restricted to in-frame clones and leaves out a portion. Here the sample spans approximately 80,000 clones, 76% being singletons. Sequenced: peripheral blood. The receptors come from a man aged 65 to 79 with active or convalescent COVID-19.

The chain combines TRBV2 with TRBJ1-1; D remains ambiguous. Trimming shortened V by 8 bases and J by 3 bases, and 13 bases separated the two germline ends. The CDR3 loop spans 13 amino acids. Germline V gene sequence: CDR1 SNHLY, CDR2 FYNNEI. The CDR3 sequence is CASRFAVDTEAFF. The DNA for the CDR3 is TGTGCCAGCCGGTTCGCCGTGGACACTGAAGCTTTCTTT. The full variable domain, in which reference TRBV2 and TRBJ1-1 provide the parts outside the CDR3, is EPEVTQTPSHQVTQMGQEVILRCVPISNHLYFYWYRQILGQKVEFLVSFYNNEISEKSEIFDDQFSVERPDGSNFTLKIRSTKLEDSAMYFCASRFAVDTEAFFGQGTRLTVV.

The chain carries TRBV29-1 and TRBJ2-7; D is perhaps TRBD1 (5 bases). Germline values: CDR1 SQVTM, CDR2 ANQGSEA. Deletions cut 2 bases from V and 2 bases from J, with 19 bases between. The CDR3 spans 16 residues. The CDR3 protein is CSVEPWAGLDTYEQYF. CDR3 sequence (DNA): TGCAGCGTTGAACCTTGGGCAGGGTTGGACACCTACGAGCAGTACTTC.

The chain employs TRBV30 and TRBJ1-2, with 7 bases aligning to TRBD1. The CDR3 runs 13 residues. The V and J ends lost 0 bases and 7 bases, in that order; junction bases with no gene match: 5. Per germline, CDR1 GTSNPN and CDR2 SVGIG (reference sequence). The DNA of the CDR3 is TGTGCCTGGAGTGTAGGGGGCCCCGGTGGCTACACCTTC. It is translated as CAWSVGGPGGYTF.

The chain joins TRBV28 to TRBJ1-1; D may be TRBD1 (5 bases). Trimming cost V 1 base and J 6 bases, with 6 bases left between them. The CDR3 runs to 12 residues. Per the germline V gene, CDR1 is MDHEN and CDR2 is SYDVKM. CDR3 residues: CASSLSRAEAFF. The CDR3 DNA reads TGTGCCAGCAGTTTATCCAGGGCTGAAGCTTTCTTT.

V and J are TRBV10-3 and TRBJ1-1, with 9 bases lining up with TRBD1. Germline CDR1 and CDR2: ENHRY and SYGVKD. The CDR3 covers 14 residues. V gave up 10 bases and J gave up 2 bases; unmatched junction bases: 8. The CDR3 loop reads CATALDRGNTEAFF. The CDR3 coding sequence is TGTGCCACGGCCCTGGACAGGGGAAACACTGAAGCTTTCTTT.

This chain connects TRBV12-2 to TRBJ2-4; the DNA was not compared with TRBD2, the D call given in the table. TRBV12-2 is a pseudogene segment. The CDR3 is 18 amino acids. CDR3 nucleotide sequence: TGTGCAAGTCGCTTAGAAAATTGGGACTACCTAGCCAAAAACATTCAGTACTTC. Translating gives CASRLENWDYLAKNIQYF.

The chain has TRBV4-2 and TRBJ2-2; no clear D gene. The germline CDR1 and CDR2 sequences are LGHNA and YNFKEQ. CDR3 length equals 16 residues. Trimming pared 0 bases from V and 5 bases from J, leaving 13 bases between. CDR3: CASSQEVARGTGELFF. Here the CDR3 DNA reads TGTGCCAGCAGCCAAGAAGTAGCCCGTGGGACCGGGGAGCTGTTTTTT.

The chain has TRBV4-1 and TRBJ2-7, with D possibly matching TRBD1 (5 bases). Germline V gene sequence: CDR1 MGHRA, CDR2 YSYEKL. The CDR3 sequence is 16 residues long. V lost 4 bases to trimming and J lost 0 bases, with 16 bases between them. CDR3 region: CASSPVLRTPSYEQYF. The CDR3 nucleotides read TGCGCCAGCAGCCCGGTGTTAAGGACACCCTCCTACGAGCAGTACTTC.

The gene calls are TRBV7-9 and TRBJ2-1; possibly TRBD2 for D (5 bases). Trimming removed 6 bases from V and 0 bases from J, with 12 bases in between. In germline, CDR1 is SEHNR, CDR2 FQNEAQ (reference sequence). The CDR3 extends over 15 amino acids. This chain's CDR3 is CASSRLGSSYNEQFF. CDR3 bases: TGTGCCAGCAGTCGCCTTGGGAGCTCCTACAATGAGCAGTTCTTC.

This clone was seen just once. V usage is TRBV10-3 and J usage is TRBJ2-4, with 8 bases identical to TRBD1. The V gene end was trimmed by 3 bases and the J gene end by 0 bases; junction bases not matched to a gene: 4. From germline, CDR1 is ENHRY and CDR2 SYGVKD. The CDR3 loop spans 16 amino acids. CDR3 loop: CAISEGQGLAKNIQYF. The CDR3 coding sequence is TGTGCCATCAGTGAAGGACAGGGACTAGCCAAAAACATTCAGTACTTC.

This clone was recorded only once. The sample holds other DNA sequences that translate to the same CDR3. V is TRBV4-1 and J is TRBJ1-1, with 10 bases lining up with TRBD1. The ends lost 8 bases at V and 1 base at J; junction bases unmatched: 4. CDR1 MGHRA and CDR2 YSYEKL come from the germline V gene. The CDR3 extends over 14 amino acids. CDR3 in amino acids: CASSWDRGNTEAFF. The DNA of the CDR3 is TGCGCCAGCTCTTGGGACAGGGGGAACACTGAAGCTTTCTTT.

In nucleotides, the CDR3 is TGTGCCAGTACTTCCACGGGATCTGACTCACCCCTCCACTTT. This sequence encodes CASTSTGSDSPLHF. The chain uses TRBV19 and TRBJ1-6; D ambiguous. The CDR3 extends over 14 amino acids. Trimming removed 7 bases from V and 10 bases from J, with 17 bases in between. Germline-derived CDR1 and CDR2 are LNHDA and SQIVND (reference sequence).

J is TRBJ1-5 and V is TRBV7-9; 7 bases match TRBD1. There are 13 residues in the CDR3. J gave up 6 bases and V 4 bases, and 3 bases lay outside the gene matches. Germline V gene lookup returns CDR1 SEHNR and CDR2 FQNEAQ (reference sequence). For the CDR3, the DNA is TGTGCCAGCAGCTCGGGGGACAGTCAGCCCCAGCATTTT. It translates to CASSSGDSQPQHF.

This clone was seen just once. In nucleotides, the CDR3 is TGCGCCAGCAGCCCCAGGGGGACAGAACTTTATCAGCCCCAGCATTTT. Amino acids: CASSPRGTELYQPQHF. The genes are TRBV4-1 and TRBJ1-5; 7 bases agree with TRBD1. This CDR3 region has 16 residues. The V and J ends lost 4 bases and 5 bases, in that order; junction bases with no gene match: 11. The germline V gene encodes CDR1 MGHRA and CDR2 YSYEKL.

This rearrangement joins TRBV11-3 to TRBJ2-1; D perhaps matches TRBD1 (6 bases). The germline V and J ends were trimmed by 6 bases and 3 bases, with 15 bases remaining between them. This CDR3 has 15 residues. CDR1 SGHNT and CDR2 YENEEA come from the germline V gene. The CDR3 protein is CASSTGTSFYNEQFF. CDR3 bases: TGTGCCAGCAGTACCGGGACATCCTTCTACAATGAGCAGTTCTTC.

V is TRBV3-1 (or the pseudogene TRBV3-2) and J is TRBJ1-1; unclear D gene. The V and J ends lost 1 base and 1 base respectively, with 7 bases between them. The CDR3 spans 14 residues. Germline CDR1 reads LGHDT; CDR2 reads YNNKEL (reference sequence). The chain's CDR3 is CASSQVVGNTEAFF. CDR3 nucleotide sequence: TGTGCCAGCAGCCAAGTGGTCGGGAACACTGAAGCTTTCTTT.

The rearrangement uses TRBV29-1 and TRBJ2-7; maybe TRBD1 (6 bases). Germline values: CDR1 SQVTM, CDR2 ANQGSEA. Trimming removed 4 bases from V and 3 bases from J, with 10 bases in between. The CDR3 extends over 12 amino acids. The CDR3 bases are TGCAGCGTTGGGCCAGGGGTCTACGAGCAGTACTTC. It yields the protein CSVGPGVYEQYF.

The gene calls are TRBV5-8 and TRBJ1-2, with 8 bases aligning to TRBD1. Germline V CDR1 and CDR2: SGHTS, YDEGEE. The ends lost 3 bases at V and 8 bases at J; junction bases unmatched: 9. This CDR3 region has 14 residues. DNA for the CDR3: TGTGCCAGCAGCTCCCCGACAGGGGTGGGCGGCTACACCTTC. It translates to CASSSPTGVGGYTF. Together with reference TRBV5-8 and TRBJ1-2, the CDR3 gives the full variable domain: EAGVTQSPTHLIKTRGQQATLRCSPISGHTSVYWYQQALGLGLQFLLWYDEGEERNRGNFPPRFSGRQFPNYSSELNVNALELEDSALYLCASSSPTGVGGYTFGSGTRLTVV.

CDR3 residues: CASAGMDEGYEQYF. The CDR3 bases are TGTGCCTCCGCGGGGATGGATGAGGGGTACGAGCAGTACTTC. The chain has TRBV2 and TRBJ2-7; tentatively, D is TRBD2 (6 bases). The V gene's germline CDR1 is SNHLY and CDR2 FYNNEI. The CDR3 contains 14 residues. The germline V and J ends were trimmed by 11 bases and 4 bases, with 21 bases remaining between them.

The V and J genes are TRBV6-5 and TRBJ1-3, with a tentative D call TRBD1 (6 bases). CDR3 length: 14 amino acids. V lost 6 bases to trimming and J lost 2 bases, with 11 bases between them. CDR1 is MNHEY, CDR2 SVGAGI, per germline. For the CDR3, the DNA is TGTGCCAGCAGAGCCAGGACAGCTGGAAACACCATATATTTT. Residues: CASRARTAGNTIYF.

The chain couples TRBV4-1 to TRBJ1-2; D not certain. This CDR3 contains 13 residues. Germline values: CDR1 MGHRA, CDR2 YSYEKL. The V end lost 1 base, the J end lost 8 bases, and 11 bases lay between the germline ends. CDR3 DNA sequence: TGCGCCAGCAGCCAAGCTGTTTTCGGGGGCTACACCTTC. This codes for CASSQAVFGGYTF.

V is TRBV15 and J is TRBJ1-2; 10 bases fit TRBD1. This CDR3 spans 16 amino acids. V dropped 1 base and J dropped 2; count of bases not matched to a gene: 4. Per germline, CDR1 LNHNV and CDR2 YYDKDF (reference sequence). For the CDR3, the DNA is TGTGCCACCAGCAGAGGGACAGGGGGTTTAAACTATGGCTACACCTTC. Translation gives CATSRGTGGLNYGYTF.

This clone has only a few counts. This sequence joins TRBV11-3 and TRBJ2-2; D is ambiguous. The CDR3 covers 13 residues. Per the germline V gene, CDR1 is SGHNT and CDR2 is YENEEA. V lost 2 bases to trimming and J lost 6 bases, with 7 bases between them. The CDR3 DNA follows: TGTGCCAGCAGCTTAACACCACCCGGGGAGCTGTTTTTT. It is translated as CASSLTPPGELFF.

CDR3 DNA: TGTGCCAGCAGTGAACTAGGTAATGAGCAGTTCTTC. Protein: CASSELGNEQFF. The rearrangement joins TRBV2 to TRBJ2-1; D ambiguous. The V and J ends lost 2 bases and 7 bases respectively, with 6 bases between them. The germline V gene has CDR1 SNHLY and CDR2 FYNNEI. This CDR3 has 12 amino acids.

CDR3 residues: CASTRGGGTYEQYF. The CDR3 DNA is TGTGCCAGCACTCGGGGGGGCGGAACCTACGAGCAGTACTTC. The chain has TRBV7-8 and TRBJ2-7; 8 nucleotides line up with TRBD2. The CDR3 length is 14 residues. CDR1 is SGHVS and CDR2 is FQNEAQ in the germline V gene. J gave up 2 bases and V 7 bases, and 7 bases lay outside the gene matches.

Here the CDR3 reads CASKGGTTYEQYF. The CDR3 DNA reads TGCGCCAGCAAAGGAGGGACGACGTACGAGCAGTACTTC. This chain joins TRBV5-1 and TRBJ2-7; tentative D call: TRBD2 (6 bases). This CDR3 contains 13 residues. Trimming cost V 6 bases and J 4 bases, with 14 bases left between them. Germline CDR1 reads SGHRS; CDR2 reads YFSETQ.

The genes are TRBV30 and TRBJ1-5, with D possibly being TRBD1 (5 bases). Trimming took 0 bases from V and 0 from J, leaving 15 bases between them. There are 17 residues in the CDR3. Germline V gene sequence: CDR1 GTSNPN, CDR2 SVGIG (reference sequence). The CDR3 reads CAWSVSRSGVSNQPQHF. The CDR3 DNA is TGTGCCTGGAGTGTCTCAAGATCGGGGGTTAGCAATCAGCCCCAGCATTTT. The variable domain in full, completed from reference TRBV30 and TRBJ1-5, reads SQTIHQWPATLVQPVGSPLSLECTVEGTSNPNLYWYRQAAGRGLQLLFYSVGIGQISSEVPQNLSASRPQDRQFILSSKKLLLSDSGFYLCAWSVSRSGVSNQPQHFGDGTRLSIL.